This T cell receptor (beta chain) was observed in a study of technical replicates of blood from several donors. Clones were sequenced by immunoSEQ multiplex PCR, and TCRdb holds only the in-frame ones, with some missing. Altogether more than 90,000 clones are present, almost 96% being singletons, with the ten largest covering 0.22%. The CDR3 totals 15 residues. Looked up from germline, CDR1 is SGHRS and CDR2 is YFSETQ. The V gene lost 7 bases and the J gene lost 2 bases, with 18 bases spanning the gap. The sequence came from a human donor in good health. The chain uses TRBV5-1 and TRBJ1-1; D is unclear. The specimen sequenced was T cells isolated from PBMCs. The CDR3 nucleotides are TGCGCCAGCCAGTCCGATGGCAGTCTTAACACTGAAGCTTTCTTT. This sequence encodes CASQSDGSLNTEAFF.